This paragraph reports one TCR beta chain. At one end, the junction sequence differs from germline, possibly due to a read error. This sample was included in a study of blood T cells in healthy people across ages. Germline V gene sequence: CDR1 MNHNS, CDR2 SASEGT. The CDR3 totals 14 residues. Using a J-beta primer mix together with a sample-barcoded 5' primer, a second PCR was run for about 6 to 12 cycles. In TCRdb, the 5' RACE reads were re-called with MiXCR into one record per CDR3 protein. The table has around 780,000 distinct CDR3 sequences, about 56% seen once; the top ten hold 20% to 30%. Input material: blood. The chain couples TRBV6-1 to TRBJ2-5, with 15 bases lining up with TRBD2. This clonotype was obtained from a man in his forties or fifties in good health. Here the CDR3 reads CASSGGLAGGEQYF. CDR3 DNA: TGCGCCAGCAGTGGGGGACTAGCGGGAGGAGAGCAGTACTTC.